The text below deals with one T cell receptor (beta chain). Its antigen is unknown. The CDR3 loop spans 14 amino acids. Germline V gene lookup returns CDR1 LGHDT and CDR2 YNNKEL (reference sequence). Libraries were UMI-labeled 5' RACE TRB cDNA. With the 5' RACE reads reprocessed, TCRdb shows one record per CDR3 protein and no DNA. Recorded for this sample: roughly 120,000 distinct CDR3 sequences. These data are taken from a study of CXCR3-negative and CXCR3-positive naive CD8 T cells. Findings and caveats of the study: The study found comparably high diversity in both naive subsets and much lower diversity in memory CD8+ cells. TRB CDR3 hydrophobicity was greater in CXCR3-positive naive cells than in CXCR3-negative naive cells. Naive CXCR3-negative cells resembled naive CXCR3-positive cells in TRBV-TRBJ usage; memory cells differed.

Naive CD8+ T lymphocytes were specified as CD45RO-CCR7+CD27+CD95-. Sequenced material: naive CXCR3+ CD8+ T cells from blood. Subset described: CD45RO-CCR7+CD27+CD95- naive CD8+ T cells expressing CXCR3 (TNR3+). The genes are TRBV3-1 and TRBJ2-7; TCRdb lists TRBD2, though no DNA is available to test this call. The sequence derives from a human donor in good health. Some clones in this sample may be carry-over from other donors' samples. CDR3 in amino acids: CASSHASGSYEQYF.